The 14 T cell receptor beta chains in this list originate from one sample, sequenced in a study of persistence of HIV-infected CD4 T cells. These TCRs are of unknown antigen specificity. The libraries were made with immunoSEQ version 4 in survey mode. Assay: immunoSEQ multiplex PCR; the TCRdb copy retains only in-frame clones and omits some. This table holds about 48,000 clones, around 75% found once. Lysates of CMV-infected fibroblasts at about 10 ug/mL stimulated these cells. Memory cells lacking CD40L and CD69 with high CD45RO were sorted. The source material was CD4+ T cells sorted from PBMCs after 18-hour stimulation, sampled from a patient who received antiretroviral therapy. The receptors were sampled from an adult man with HIV who was CMV-seropositive.

V usage is TRBV4-3 and J usage is TRBJ2-1, with 12 nucleotides matching TRBD2. The CDR3 spans 16 residues. Germline V gene sequence: CDR1 LGHNA, CDR2 YSLEER. J was trimmed by 6 bases and V by 3 bases; bases with no gene match: 6. The CDR3: CASSHPTSGSSNEQFF. CDR3 nucleotides: TGCGCCAGCAGCCACCCGACTAGCGGGAGTAGCAATGAGCAGTTCTTC.

V is TRBV11-3 and J is TRBJ2-5; no clear D gene. The CDR3 spans 14 residues. V was shortened by 0 bases and J by 0 bases, with 5 bases between the two germline ends. Per germline, CDR1 SGHNT and CDR2 YENEEA. CDR3 DNA sequence: TGTGCCAGCAGCTTAGAGGCTAACCAAGAGACCCAGTACTTC. Its protein product is CASSLEANQETQYF.

This clone turned up a few times. The chain links TRBV4-1 to TRBJ1-2, with D uncertain. Looked up from germline, CDR1 is MGHRA and CDR2 is YSYEKL. The length of the CDR3 is 16 residues. With 0 bases removed from V and 2 bases from J, the gap between germline ends came to 13 bases. The CDR3 DNA sequence: TGCGCCAGCAGCCAAGATCATTATCCCGGGAACTATGGCTACACCTTC. Its protein is CASSQDHYPGNYGYTF.

The V and J genes are TRBV10-3 and TRBJ1-1; D gene unclear. V lost 2 bases and J lost 1, with 17 bases in between. The CDR3 spans 17 residues. In germline, CDR1 is ENHRY, CDR2 SYGVKD. The CDR3 DNA follows: TGTGCCATCAGTGAGACTGACCCGACGGCCCCGAACACTGAAGCTTTCTTT. Its translation: CAISETDPTAPNTEAFF.

This clone was observed a handful of times. V is TRBV16 and J is TRBJ2-1; TRBD2 matches 13 bases. Trimming cost V 0 bases and J 12 bases; bases outside gene matches: 5. This CDR3 has 15 residues. Germline loops: CDR1 KGHSY, CDR2 FQNENV. The CDR3 loop is CASSQSRTSGRGQFF. CDR3 DNA: TGTGCCAGCAGCCAATCTAGGACTAGCGGGAGAGGGCAGTTCTTC.

This sequence joins TRBV19 and TRBJ1-5; D uncertain. Germline V lookup: CDR1 LNHDA, CDR2 SQIVND (reference sequence). Trimming pared 5 bases from V and 0 bases from J, leaving 14 bases between. This CDR3 spans 16 amino acids. This chain's CDR3 is CASSPRVVNSNQPQHF. CDR3 in DNA: TGTGCCAGTAGTCCTCGGGTTGTAAATAGCAATCAGCCCCAGCATTTT. Variable domain in full (rest from reference TRBV19 and TRBJ1-5): DGGITQSPKYLFRKEGQNVTLSCEQNLNHDAMYWYRQDPGQGLRLIYYSQIVNDFQKGDIAEGYSVSREKKESFPLTVTSAQKNPTAFYLCASSPRVVNSNQPQHFGDGTRLSIL.

J is TRBJ2-5 and V is TRBV5-4; D may be TRBD2 (5 bases). From germline, CDR1 is SGHNT and CDR2 YYREEE (reference sequence). V lost 4 bases to trimming and J lost 1 base, with 14 bases between them. The CDR3 sequence is 15 residues long. The chain's CDR3 is CASSPESGAQETQYF. CDR3 in DNA: TGTGCCAGCAGCCCCGAGAGCGGCGCCCAAGAGACCCAGTACTTC. Full variable domain (remainder filled in from reference TRBV5-4 and TRBJ2-5): ETGVTQSPTHLIKTRGQQVTLRCSSQSGHNTVSWYQQALGQGPQFIFQYYREEENGRGNFPPRFSGLQFPNYSSELNVNALELDDSALYLCASSPESGAQETQYFGPGTRLLVL.

A single count supports this clone. V usage is TRBV18 and J usage is TRBJ1-5; 9 bases match TRBD1. Looked up from germline, CDR1 is KGHSH and CDR2 is LQKENI. The junction had 3 bases not matched to a gene; V was cut back by 5 bases and J by 7 bases. The CDR3 extends over 13 amino acids. The CDR3 reads CASSDTGGQPQHF. The CDR3 coding sequence is TGTGCCAGCTCAGACACAGGGGGCCAGCCCCAGCATTTT.

The rearrangement links TRBV20-1 to TRBJ2-3, with D possibly being TRBD1 (5 bases). From germline, CDR1 is DFQATT and CDR2 SNEGSKA (reference sequence). CDR3 size: 10 residues. CDR3 residues: CRPGTDTQYF. As DNA, the CDR3 is TGCCGCCCAGGGACAGATACGCAGTATTTT.

This clone was picked up a small number of times. V usage is TRBV7-2 and J usage is TRBJ1-5; D remains unclear. The V end was cut by 1 base, the J end by 3 bases, with 10 bases between. Germline V lookup: CDR1 SGHTA, CDR2 FQGNSA. This CDR3 is built from 15 residues. In DNA form, the CDR3 reads TGTGCCAGCAGCTTAGAGGGTCGGAACAATCAGCCCCAGCATTTT. This codes for CASSLEGRNNQPQHF.

The chain has TRBV7-2 and TRBJ2-5; 10 bases are a match to TRBD2. V lost 3 bases to trimming and J lost 4 bases; unmatched junction nucleotides: 8. Per the germline V gene, CDR1 is SGHTA and CDR2 is FQGNSA. This CDR3 region has 16 residues. The CDR3 sequence is CASSLVSGGSRETQYF. CDR3 bases: TGTGCCAGCAGCTTGGTTAGCGGGGGGTCCAGAGAGACCCAGTACTTC.

This clone appeared a few times. This chain joins TRBV6-2 or TRBV6-3 and TRBJ1-5; no clear D. Trimming took off 2 bases at V and 5 bases at J, with 10 bases between the two ends. The CDR3 sequence is 14 residues long. Germline V gene data show CDR1 as MNHEY and CDR2 as SVGEGT. CDR3 DNA: TGTGCCAGCAGTTACAGATTTGGGTATCAGCCCCAGCATTTT. Its translation: CASSYRFGYQPQHF.

J is TRBJ1-2 and V is TRBV3-1 (or the pseudogene TRBV3-2); possibly TRBD1 for D (5 bases). Trimming removed 3 bases from V and 2 bases from J, with 7 bases in between. The length of the CDR3 is 13 residues. The germline V gene encodes CDR1 LGHDT and CDR2 YNNKEL (reference sequence). The CDR3 reads CASSQGGNYGYTF. Written as DNA, the CDR3 is TGTGCCAGCAGCCAGGGGGGGAACTATGGCTACACCTTC.

The genes are TRBV12-3 or TRBV12-4 and TRBJ1-4; no clear D gene. Trimming removed 5 bases at V and 8 bases at J, with 6 bases between. The CDR3 totals 11 residues. As DNA, the CDR3 is TGTGCCAGCAGTATACAGGAAAAACTGTTTTTT. Its translation is CASSIQEKLFF.